Reported below is one T cell receptor (beta chain). TCRdb re-called the RT-PCR reads with MiXCR, one entry per CDR3 protein. The sample lists roughly 940,000 distinct CDR3 sequences, under 20% occurring once. This sample was taken from a study of patients and donors after allogeneic stem cell transplantation. V shed 9 bases and J shed 1 base, with 16 bases lying between them. The CDR3 runs to 14 residues. CDR1 is SGHRS, CDR2 YFSETQ, per germline. Specimen: blood, either unsorted or a sorted T cell fraction (not recorded which). This receptor was taken from a human donor who was either an allogeneic HSCT recipient or a stem cell or donor lymphocyte infusion donor (not recorded which). It is not recorded whose cells these are; they may come from a transplant donor. The chain joins TRBV5-1 to TRBJ1-1; D perhaps matches TRBD1 (5 bases). The CDR3 DNA reads TGCGCCACCTCCCCGGGCAGGGCGAACACTGAAGCTTTCTTT. It encodes CATSPGRANTEAFF.